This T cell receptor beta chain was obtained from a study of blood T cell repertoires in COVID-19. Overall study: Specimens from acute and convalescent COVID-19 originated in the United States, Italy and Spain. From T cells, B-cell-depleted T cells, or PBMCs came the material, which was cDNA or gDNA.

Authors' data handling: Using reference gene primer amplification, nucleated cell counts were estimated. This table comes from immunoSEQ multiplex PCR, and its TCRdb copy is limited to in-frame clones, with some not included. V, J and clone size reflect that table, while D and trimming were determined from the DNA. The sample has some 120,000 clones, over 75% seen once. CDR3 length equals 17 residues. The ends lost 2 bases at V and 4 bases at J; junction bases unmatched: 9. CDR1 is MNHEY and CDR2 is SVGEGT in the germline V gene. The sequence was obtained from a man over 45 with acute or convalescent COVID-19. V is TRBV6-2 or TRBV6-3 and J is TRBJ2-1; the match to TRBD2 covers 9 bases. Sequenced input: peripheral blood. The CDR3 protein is CASSYPLAGVGYNEQFF. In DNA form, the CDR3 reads TGTGCCAGCAGTTACCCCTTAGCGGGAGTGGGGTACAATGAGCAGTTCTTC.